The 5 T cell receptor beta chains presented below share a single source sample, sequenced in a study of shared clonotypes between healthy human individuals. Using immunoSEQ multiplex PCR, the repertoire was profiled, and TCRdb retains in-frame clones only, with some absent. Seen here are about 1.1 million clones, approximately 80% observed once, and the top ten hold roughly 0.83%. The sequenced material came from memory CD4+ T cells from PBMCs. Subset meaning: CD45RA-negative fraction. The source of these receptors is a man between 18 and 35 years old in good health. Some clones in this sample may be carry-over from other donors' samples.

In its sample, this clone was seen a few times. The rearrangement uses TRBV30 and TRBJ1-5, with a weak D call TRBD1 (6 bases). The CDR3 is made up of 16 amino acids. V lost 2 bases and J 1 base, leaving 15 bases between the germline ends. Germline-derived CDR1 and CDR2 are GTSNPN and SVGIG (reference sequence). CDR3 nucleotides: TGTGCCTGGAGTTTGGCGGGGGGCAGGAGCAATCAGCCCCAGCATTTT. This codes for CAWSLAGGRSNQPQHF.

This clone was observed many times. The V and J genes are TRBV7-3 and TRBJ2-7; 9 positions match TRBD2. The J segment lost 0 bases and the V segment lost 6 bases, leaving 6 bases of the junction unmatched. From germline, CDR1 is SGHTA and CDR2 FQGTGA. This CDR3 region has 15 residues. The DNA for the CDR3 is TGTGCCAGCAGGCGTGCGGGACTAGCCTCCTACGAGCAGTACTTC. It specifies CASRRAGLASYEQYF.

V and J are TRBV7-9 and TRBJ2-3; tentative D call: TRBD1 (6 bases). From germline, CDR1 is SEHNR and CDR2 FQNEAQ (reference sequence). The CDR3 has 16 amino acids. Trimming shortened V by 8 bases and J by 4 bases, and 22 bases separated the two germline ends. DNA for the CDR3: TGTGCCAGCTTCGGGTGGGGGACACAGGGCTCAGATACGCAGTATTTT. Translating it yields CASFGWGTQGSDTQYF.

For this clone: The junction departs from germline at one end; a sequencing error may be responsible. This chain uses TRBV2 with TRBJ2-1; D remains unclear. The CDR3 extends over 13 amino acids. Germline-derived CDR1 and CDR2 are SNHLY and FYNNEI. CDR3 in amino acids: CASEIVSSNEQFF. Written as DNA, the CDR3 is TGTGCCAGCGAGATTGTGTCCTCCAATGAGCAGTTCTTC.

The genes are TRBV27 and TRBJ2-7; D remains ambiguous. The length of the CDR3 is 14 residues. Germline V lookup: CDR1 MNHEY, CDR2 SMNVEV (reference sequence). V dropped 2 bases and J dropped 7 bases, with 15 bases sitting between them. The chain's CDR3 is CASSLRPTRAEQYF. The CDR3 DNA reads TGTGCCAGCAGTTTAAGGCCCACTCGGGCGGAGCAGTACTTC.